This TCR beta chain came from a study of somatic mutations in cytotoxic T cells in rheumatoid arthritis. Overall study context: Using a FACSAria II or Sony SH800, a portion of the V beta antibody-stained T-cell populations were flow-sorted at nearly 100% purity, and among those populations were V beta1+ cells that were then sequenced for TCRB. General study findings and limits: CD8+ clonality rose with age in rheumatoid arthritis patients, not healthy controls. In rheumatoid arthritis patients, the slight underrepresentation of TRBV07 was not adjusted for multiple comparisons.

Sequencing was performed with immunoSEQ multiplex PCR; in TCRdb, only in-frame clones are kept and a portion is missing. Of 8,000 to 8,500 clones listed, 70% to 80% are singletons. The CDR3 spans 13 residues. Germline CDR1 WNHNN, CDR2 SYGVQD (reference sequence). V lost 8 bases and J lost 7, with 12 bases in between. This clone was seen a handful of times. Its antigen is unknown. V gene TRBV10-1 combines with J gene TRBJ1-6, with D unclear. The origin of this receptor is an adult with rheumatoid arthritis. The specimen was CD8+ T cells sorted from blood. CDR3 nucleotides: TGCGCCAGCGGGGAACAGTGGAATTCACCCCTCCACTTT. Translation gives CASGEQWNSPLHF.